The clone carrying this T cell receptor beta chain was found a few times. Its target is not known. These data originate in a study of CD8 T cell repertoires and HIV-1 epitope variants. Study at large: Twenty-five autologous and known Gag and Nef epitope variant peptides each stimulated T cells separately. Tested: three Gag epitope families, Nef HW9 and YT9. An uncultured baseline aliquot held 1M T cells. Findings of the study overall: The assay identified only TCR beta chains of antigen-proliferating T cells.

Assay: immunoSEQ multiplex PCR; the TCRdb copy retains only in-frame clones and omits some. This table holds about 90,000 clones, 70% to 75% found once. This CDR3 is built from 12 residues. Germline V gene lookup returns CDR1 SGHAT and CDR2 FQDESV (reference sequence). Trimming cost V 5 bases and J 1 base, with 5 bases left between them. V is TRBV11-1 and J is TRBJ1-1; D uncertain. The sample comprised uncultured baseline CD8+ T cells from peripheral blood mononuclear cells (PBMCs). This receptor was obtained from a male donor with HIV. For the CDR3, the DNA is TGTGCCAGCAGCCCGCGGAACACTGAAGCTTTCTTT. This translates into CASSPRNTEAFF. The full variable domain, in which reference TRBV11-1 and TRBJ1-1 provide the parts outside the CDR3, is EAEVAQSPRYKITEKSQAVAFWCDPISGHATLYWYRQILGQGPELLVQFQDESVVDDSQLPKDRFSAERLKGVDSTLKIQPAELGDSAMYLCASSPRNTEAFFGQGTRLTVV.